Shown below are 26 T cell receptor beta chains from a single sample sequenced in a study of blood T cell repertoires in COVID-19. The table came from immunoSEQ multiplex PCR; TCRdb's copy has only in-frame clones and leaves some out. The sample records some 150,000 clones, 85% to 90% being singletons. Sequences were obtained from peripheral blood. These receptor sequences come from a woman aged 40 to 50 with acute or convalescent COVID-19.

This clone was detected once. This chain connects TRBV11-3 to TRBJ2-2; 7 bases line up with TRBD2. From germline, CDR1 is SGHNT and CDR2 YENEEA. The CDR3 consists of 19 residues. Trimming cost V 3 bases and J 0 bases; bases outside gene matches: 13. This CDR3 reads CASSFKRGAGLTNTGELFF. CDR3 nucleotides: TGTGCCAGCAGCTTCAAGAGGGGAGCGGGACTTACGAACACCGGGGAGCTGTTTTTT.

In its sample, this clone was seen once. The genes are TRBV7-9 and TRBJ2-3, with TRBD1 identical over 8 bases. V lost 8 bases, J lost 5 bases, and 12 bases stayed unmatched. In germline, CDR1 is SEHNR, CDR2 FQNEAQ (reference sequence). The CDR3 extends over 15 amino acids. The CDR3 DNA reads TGTGCCAGCCTGGAGGACAGGGTTCCGGTAGATACGCAGTATTTT. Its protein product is CASLEDRVPVDTQYF.

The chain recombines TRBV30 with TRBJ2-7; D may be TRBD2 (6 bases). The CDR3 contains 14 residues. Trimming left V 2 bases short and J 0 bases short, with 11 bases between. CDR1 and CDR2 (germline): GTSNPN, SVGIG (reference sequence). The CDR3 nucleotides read TGTGCCTGGAGTAGGGGTAGCGGCTCCTACGAGCAGTACTTC. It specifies CAWSRGSGSYEQYF.

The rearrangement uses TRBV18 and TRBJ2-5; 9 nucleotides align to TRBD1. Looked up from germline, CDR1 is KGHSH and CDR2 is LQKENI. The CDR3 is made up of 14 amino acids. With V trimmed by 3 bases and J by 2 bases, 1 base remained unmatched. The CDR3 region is CASSPGTGQETQYF. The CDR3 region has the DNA TGTGCCAGCTCACCCGGGACAGGGCAAGAGACCCAGTACTTC.

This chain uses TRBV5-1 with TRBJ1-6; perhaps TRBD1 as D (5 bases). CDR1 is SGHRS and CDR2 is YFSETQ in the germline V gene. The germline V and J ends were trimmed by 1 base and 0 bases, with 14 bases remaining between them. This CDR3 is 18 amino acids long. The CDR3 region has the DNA TGCGCCAGCAGCTTGTTTACAGGCCAAAGCTCCTATAATTCACCCCTCCACTTT. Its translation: CASSLFTGQSSYNSPLHF.

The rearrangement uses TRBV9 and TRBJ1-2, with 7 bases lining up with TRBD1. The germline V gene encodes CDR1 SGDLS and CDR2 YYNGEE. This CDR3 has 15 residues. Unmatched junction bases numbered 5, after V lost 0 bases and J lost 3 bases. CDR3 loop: CASSVVVGQDYGYTF. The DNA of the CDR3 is TGTGCCAGCAGCGTAGTAGTCGGACAGGACTATGGCTACACCTTC.

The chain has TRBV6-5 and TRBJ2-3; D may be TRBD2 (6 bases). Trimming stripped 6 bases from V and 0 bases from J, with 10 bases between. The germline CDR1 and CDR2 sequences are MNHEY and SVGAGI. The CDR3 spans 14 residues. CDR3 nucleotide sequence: TGTGCCAGCAGCCCCGGACTAAGCACAGATACGCAGTATTTT. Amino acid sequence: CASSPGLSTDTQYF.

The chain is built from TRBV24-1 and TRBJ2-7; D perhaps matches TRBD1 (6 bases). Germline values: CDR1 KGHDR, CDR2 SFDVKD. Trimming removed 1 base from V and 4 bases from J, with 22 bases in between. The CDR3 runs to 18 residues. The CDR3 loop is CATSDFTLPRDTKYEQYF. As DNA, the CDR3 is TGTGCCACCAGTGATTTTACCCTCCCACGGGACACCAAATACGAGCAGTACTTC.

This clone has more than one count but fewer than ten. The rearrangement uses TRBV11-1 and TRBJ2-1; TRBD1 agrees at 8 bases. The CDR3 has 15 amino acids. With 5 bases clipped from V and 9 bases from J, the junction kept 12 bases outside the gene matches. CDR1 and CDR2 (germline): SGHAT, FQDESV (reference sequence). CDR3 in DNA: TGTGCCAGCAGCCCCACAGTCAGGGGGCAAGGTGAGCAGTTCTTC. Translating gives CASSPTVRGQGEQFF.

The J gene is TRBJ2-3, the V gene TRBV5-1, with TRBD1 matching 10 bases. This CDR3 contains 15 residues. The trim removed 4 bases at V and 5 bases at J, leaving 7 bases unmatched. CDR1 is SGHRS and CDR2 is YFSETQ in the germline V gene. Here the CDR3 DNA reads TGCGCCAGCAGCCAGGGGACAGGGGTTGGAGATACGCAGTATTTT. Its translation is CASSQGTGVGDTQYF.

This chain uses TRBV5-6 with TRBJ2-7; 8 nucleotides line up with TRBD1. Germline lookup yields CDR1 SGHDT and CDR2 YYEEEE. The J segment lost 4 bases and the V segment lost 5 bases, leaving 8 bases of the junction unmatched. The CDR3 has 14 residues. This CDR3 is CASRARQGRYEQYF. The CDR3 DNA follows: TGTGCCAGCAGGGCTCGACAGGGGCGGTACGAGCAGTACTTC.

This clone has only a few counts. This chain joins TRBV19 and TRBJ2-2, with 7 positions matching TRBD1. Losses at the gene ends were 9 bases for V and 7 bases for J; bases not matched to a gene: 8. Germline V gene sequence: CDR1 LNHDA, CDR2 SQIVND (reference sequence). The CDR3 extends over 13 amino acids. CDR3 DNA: TGTGCCAGCCTCGGGACAGCACTCGGGGAGCTGTTTTTT. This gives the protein CASLGTALGELFF.

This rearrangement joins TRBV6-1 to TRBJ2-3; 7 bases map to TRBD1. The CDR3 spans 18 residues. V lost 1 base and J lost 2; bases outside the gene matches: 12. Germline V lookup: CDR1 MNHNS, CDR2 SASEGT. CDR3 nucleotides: TGTGCCAGCAGTGAAGAAGGGACAGACTGGGGATACACAGATACGCAGTATTTT. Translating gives CASSEEGTDWGYTDTQYF.

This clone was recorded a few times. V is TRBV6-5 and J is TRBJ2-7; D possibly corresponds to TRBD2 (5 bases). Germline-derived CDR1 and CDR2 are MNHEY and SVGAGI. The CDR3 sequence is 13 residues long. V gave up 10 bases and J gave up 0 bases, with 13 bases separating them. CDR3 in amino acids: CATQHRDSYEQYF. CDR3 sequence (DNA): TGTGCCACCCAACACCGGGACTCCTACGAGCAGTACTTC.

The CDR3 here is CASSRIAGGTDTQYF. The CDR3, as DNA: TGTGCCAGCAGCCGCATAGCGGGGGGCACAGATACGCAGTATTTT. The chain has TRBV4-2 and TRBJ2-3; TRBD2 aligns across 9 bases. The CDR3 length is 15 residues. The ends lost 4 bases at V and 1 base at J; junction bases unmatched: 3. Germline V gene data show CDR1 as LGHNA and CDR2 as YNFKEQ.

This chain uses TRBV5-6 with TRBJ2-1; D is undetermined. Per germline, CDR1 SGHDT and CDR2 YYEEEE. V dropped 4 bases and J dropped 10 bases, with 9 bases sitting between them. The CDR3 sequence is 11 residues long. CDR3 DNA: TGTGCCAGCAGCGGCTCTGGCGAGCAGTTCTTC. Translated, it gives CASSGSGEQFF.

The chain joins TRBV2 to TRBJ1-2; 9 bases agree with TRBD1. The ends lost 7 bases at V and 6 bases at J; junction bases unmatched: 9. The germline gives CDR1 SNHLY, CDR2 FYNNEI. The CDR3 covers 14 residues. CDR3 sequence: CASTYRGQSNGYTF. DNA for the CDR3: TGTGCCAGCACTTACAGGGGGCAGTCGAATGGCTACACCTTC.

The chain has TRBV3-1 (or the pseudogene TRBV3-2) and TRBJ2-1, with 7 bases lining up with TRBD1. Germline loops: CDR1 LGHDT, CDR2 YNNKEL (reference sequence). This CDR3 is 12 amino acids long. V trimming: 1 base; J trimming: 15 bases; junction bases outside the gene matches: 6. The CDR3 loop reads CASSQAQGVLFF. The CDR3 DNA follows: TGTGCCAGCAGCCAAGCTCAGGGGGTTCTGTTCTTC.

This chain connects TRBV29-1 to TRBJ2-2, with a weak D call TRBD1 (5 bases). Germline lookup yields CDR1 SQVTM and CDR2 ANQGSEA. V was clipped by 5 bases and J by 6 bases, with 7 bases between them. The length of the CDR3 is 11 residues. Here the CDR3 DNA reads TGCAGCGTTCAGGGTGCCGGGGAGCTGTTTTTT. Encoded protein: CSVQGAGELFF.

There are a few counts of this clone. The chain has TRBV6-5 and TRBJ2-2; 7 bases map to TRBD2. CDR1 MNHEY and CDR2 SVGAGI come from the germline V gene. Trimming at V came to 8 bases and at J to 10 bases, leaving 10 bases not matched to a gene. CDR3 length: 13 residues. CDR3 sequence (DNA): TGTGCCAGCGAACGAAAGGGACTACAGGAGCTGTTTTTT. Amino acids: CASERKGLQELFF.

For the CDR3, the DNA is TGTGCCATCAGTGGGACAGGGGACTATGGCTACACCTTC. This translates into CAISGTGDYGYTF. The V call is TRBV10-3, the J call TRBJ1-2; 9 nucleotides match TRBD1. After removal of 4 bases from V and 3 bases from J, the junction contained 0 bases not matched to a gene. Germline values: CDR1 ENHRY, CDR2 SYGVKD. The CDR3 consists of 13 residues.

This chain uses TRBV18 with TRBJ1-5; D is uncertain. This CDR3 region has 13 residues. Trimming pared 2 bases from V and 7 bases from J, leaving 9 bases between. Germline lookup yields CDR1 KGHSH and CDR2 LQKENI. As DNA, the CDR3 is TGTGCCAGCTCACCAACGGTTTTCCAGCCCCAGCATTTT. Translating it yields CASSPTVFQPQHF.

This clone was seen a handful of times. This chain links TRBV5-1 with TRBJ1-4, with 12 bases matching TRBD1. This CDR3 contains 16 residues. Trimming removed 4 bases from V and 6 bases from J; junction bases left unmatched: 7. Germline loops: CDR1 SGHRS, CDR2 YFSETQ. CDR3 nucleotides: TGCGCCAGCAGCCGGGGACAGGGGGCTAGGGATGAAAAACTGTTTTTT. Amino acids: CASSRGQGARDEKLFF.

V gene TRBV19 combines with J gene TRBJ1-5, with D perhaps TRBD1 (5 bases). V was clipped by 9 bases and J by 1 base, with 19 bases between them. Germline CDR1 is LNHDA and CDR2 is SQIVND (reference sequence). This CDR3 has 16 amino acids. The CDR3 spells CASTPRGGWSNQPQHF. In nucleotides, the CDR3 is TGTGCCAGCACCCCCCGGGGGGGTTGGAGCAATCAGCCCCAGCATTTT.

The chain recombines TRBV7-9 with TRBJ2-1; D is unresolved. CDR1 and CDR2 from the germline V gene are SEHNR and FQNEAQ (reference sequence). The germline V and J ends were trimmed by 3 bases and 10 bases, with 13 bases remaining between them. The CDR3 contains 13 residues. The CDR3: CASSLTTTEEQFF. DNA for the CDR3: TGTGCCAGCAGCTTGACGACAACAGAAGAGCAGTTCTTC.

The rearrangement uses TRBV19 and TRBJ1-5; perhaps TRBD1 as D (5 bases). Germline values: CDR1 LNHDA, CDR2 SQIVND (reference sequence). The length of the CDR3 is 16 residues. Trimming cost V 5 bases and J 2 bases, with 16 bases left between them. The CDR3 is CASSSDGGVGNQPQHF. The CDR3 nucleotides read TGTGCCAGTAGTTCAGATGGAGGGGTCGGCAATCAGCCCCAGCATTTT.